The clone carrying this T cell receptor beta chain was recorded a few times. Its target is unknown. The sample belongs to a study of CD8+ T cells in alopecia areata. Across the study: Administration of oral tofacitinib to treated patients was at 5 to 10 mg twice daily. Severity of treated patients was scored by affected scalp percentage.

CDR3 size: 16 residues. Germline V lookup: CDR1 SGHTA, CDR2 FQGNSA. J lost 8 bases, V lost 0 bases, and 11 bases had no gene match. After isolation, RNA underwent reverse transcription to generate cDNA as the sequencing template. Sequencing used immunoSEQ multiplex PCR; TCRdb keeps in-frame clones, though not all of them. The repertoire holds 250,000 to 300,000 clones, with 58% as singletons. Regarding the study as a whole: Numerous expanded lesional clones remained in scalp and blood during tofacitinib.

The treatment is: oral pan-JAK inhibitor, 5-10 mg twice daily. Alopecia areata patients provided lesional scalp punch biopsies and peripheral blood. The chain is built from TRBV7-2 and TRBJ1-1, with 8 bases fitting TRBD1. This clonotype was obtained from a human donor with alopecia areata. The sequencing here drew on CD4+ T cells sorted from blood, taken at week 24, from a patient treated with tofacitinib. CDR3: CASSLALRTGNVEAFF. CDR3 in DNA: TGTGCCAGCAGCTTAGCGCTAAGGACAGGGAATGTAGAAGCTTTCTTT.